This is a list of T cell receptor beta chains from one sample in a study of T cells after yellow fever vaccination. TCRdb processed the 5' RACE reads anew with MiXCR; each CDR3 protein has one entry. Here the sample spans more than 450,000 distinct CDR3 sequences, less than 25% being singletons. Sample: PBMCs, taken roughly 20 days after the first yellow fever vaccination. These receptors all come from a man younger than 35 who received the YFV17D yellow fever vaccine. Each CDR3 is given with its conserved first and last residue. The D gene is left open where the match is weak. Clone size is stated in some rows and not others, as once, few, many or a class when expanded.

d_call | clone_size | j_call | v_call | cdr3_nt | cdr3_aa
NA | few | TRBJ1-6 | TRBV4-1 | TGCGCCAGCAGCCAAGAAGGGGTCGCAGGGAGGCCCCTCCACTTT | CASSQEGVAGRPLHF
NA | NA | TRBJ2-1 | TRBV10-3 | TGTGCCATCAGTGATTTAGACGGGCTCTCCTACAATGAGCAGTTCTTC | CAISDLDGLSYNEQFF
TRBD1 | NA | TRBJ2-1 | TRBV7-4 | TGTGCCAGCACCTTGGGACAGGGAAAGTTATTGGATGAGCAGTTCTTC | CASTLGQGKLLDEQFF
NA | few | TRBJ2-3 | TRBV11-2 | TGTGCCAGCAGCTTAGGGGGCCGTAGCACAGATACGCAGTATTTT | CASSLGGRSTDTQYF
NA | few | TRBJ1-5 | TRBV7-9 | TGTGCCAGCAGCCCTACAGGGCGTCAGCAGCCCCAGCATTTT | CASSPTGRQQPQHF
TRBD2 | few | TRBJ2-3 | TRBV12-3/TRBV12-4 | TGTGCCAGCAGTTTAGGAGGAGCGGGGGAGGCAGATACGCAGTATTTT | CASSLGGAGEADTQYF
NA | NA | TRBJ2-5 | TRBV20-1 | TGCAGTGCTGAAGGGGGAAGAGAGACCCAGTACTTC | CSAEGGRETQYF
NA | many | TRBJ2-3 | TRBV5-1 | TGCGCCAGCAGCCCCCTCCCCGGACAGCAAAGCACAGATACGCAGTATTTT | CASSPLPGQQSTDTQYF
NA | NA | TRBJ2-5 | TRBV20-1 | TGCAGTGCTCCTTTCGGGGGTCTAGGGGAGACCCAGTACTTC | CSAPFGGLGETQYF
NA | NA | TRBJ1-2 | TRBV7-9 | TGTGCCAGCAGCTTACCCACAGAACCCTATGGCTACACCTTC | CASSLPTEPYGYTF
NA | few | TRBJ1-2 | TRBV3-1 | TGTGCCAGCAGCCAAGATCTGCGTGTCAGGAGCTATGGCTACACCTTC | CASSQDLRVRSYGYTF
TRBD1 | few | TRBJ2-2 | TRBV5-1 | TGCGCCAGCAGCTTAACCTCCGGGACAGCCTATAACACCGGGGAGCTGTTTTTT | CASSLTSGTAYNTGELFF
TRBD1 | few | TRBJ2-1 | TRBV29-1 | TGCAGCGTTGACCAGACAGGGACGAATGAGCAGTTCTTC | CSVDQTGTNEQFF
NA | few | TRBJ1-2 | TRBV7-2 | TGTGCCAGCAGCTTAGAGGTGACGTTATGGTATGGCTACACCTTC | CASSLEVTLWYGYTF
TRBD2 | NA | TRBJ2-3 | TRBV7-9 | TGTGCCAGTGTTACTAGCGACAGCACAGATACGCAGTATTTT | CASVTSDSTDTQYF
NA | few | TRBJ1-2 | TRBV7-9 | TGTGCCAGCAGCCCGAGCCTCCAGGGTGTCGGCTACACCTTC | CASSPSLQGVGYTF
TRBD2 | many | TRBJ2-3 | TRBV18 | TGTGCCAGCTCATTCGGACTAGGCACAGATACGCAGTATTTT | CASSFGLGTDTQYF
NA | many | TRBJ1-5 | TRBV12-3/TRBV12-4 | TGTGCCACCGCTGGAGGGGTGATTCAGCCCCAGCATTTT | CATAGGVIQPQHF
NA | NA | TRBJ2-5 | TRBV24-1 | TGTGCCACCAGTGCGGGGCGAGAGACCCAGTACTTC | CATSAGRETQYF
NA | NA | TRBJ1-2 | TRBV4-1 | TGCGCCAGCAGCCAAGGCGGGATGGGTAACTATGGCTACACCTTC | CASSQGGMGNYGYTF
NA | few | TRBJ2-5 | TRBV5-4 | TGTGCCAGCAGCTTGGAGTGGGAAGAGACCCAGTACTTC | CASSLEWEETQYF
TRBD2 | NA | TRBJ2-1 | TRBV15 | TGTGCCACCAGCAGAACACCGGGACTAGCGGGGGGGCCGTCAAGGACCTACAATGAGCAGTTCTTC | CATSRTPGLAGGPSRTYNEQFF
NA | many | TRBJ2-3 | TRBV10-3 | TGTGCCATCAGTGAGCAGGGGAGCAGGACAGATACGCAGTATTTT | CAISEQGSRTDTQYF
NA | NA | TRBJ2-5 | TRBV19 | TGTGCCAGTAGTTTCGTTGACAGACAAGAGACCCAGTACTTC | CASSFVDRQETQYF
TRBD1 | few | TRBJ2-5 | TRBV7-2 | TGTGCCAGCAGCTCCCTTTGGGGACAGGGGGCCGAGACCCAGTACTTC | CASSSLWGQGAETQYF
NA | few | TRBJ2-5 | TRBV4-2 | TGTGCCAGCAGCCAAGATCCCCGGGGCAGGGGTTGGGAGACCCAGTACTTC | CASSQDPRGRGWETQYF
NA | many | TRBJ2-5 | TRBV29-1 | TGCAGCGTTGAAGGAGGGTTACGGGAGACCCAGTACTTC | CSVEGGLRETQYF
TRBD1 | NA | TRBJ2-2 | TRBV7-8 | TGTGCCAGCAGCTTAGCGTTGACAGGGCCTTTAGGGGAGCTGTTTTTT | CASSLALTGPLGELFF
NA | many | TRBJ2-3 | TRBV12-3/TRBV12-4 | TGTGCCAGCAGTTTGGCGGGGTATACGCAGTATTTT | CASSLAGYTQYF
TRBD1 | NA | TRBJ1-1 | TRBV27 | TGTGCCAGCAGTTCCGCCGGGACAGATAACACTGAAGCTTTCTTT | CASSSAGTDNTEAFF
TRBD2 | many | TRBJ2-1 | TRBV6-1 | TGTGCCAGCGCCCCTCTAGCGGGGGGGCCGGTTGAGCAGTTCTTC | CASAPLAGGPVEQFF
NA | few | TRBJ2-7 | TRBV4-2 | TGTGCCAGCAGCCAAGGGGCAGGGACCTACGAGCAGTACTTC | CASSQGAGTYEQYF
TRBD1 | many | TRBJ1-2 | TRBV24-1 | TGTGCCACCAGTGATGGCGGGACAGGGGGTACTAACTATGGCTACACCTTC | CATSDGGTGGTNYGYTF
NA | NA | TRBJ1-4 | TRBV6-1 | TGTGCCAGCCAACTTGACAGGCTTACCGAAAAACTGTTTTTT | CASQLDRLTEKLFF
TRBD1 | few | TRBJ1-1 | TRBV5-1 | TGCGCCAGCAGCCTTCACCGGGACAGGATTGGGAACACTGAAGCTTTCTTT | CASSLHRDRIGNTEAFF
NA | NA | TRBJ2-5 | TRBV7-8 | TGTGCCAGCAACCAGTGGGTTTCCCAAGAGACCCAGTACTTC | CASNQWVSQETQYF
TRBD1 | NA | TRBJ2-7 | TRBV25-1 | TGTGCCAGCAGTGAATATACTCGGACAGGGATCTCCTACGAGCAGTACTTC | CASSEYTRTGISYEQYF
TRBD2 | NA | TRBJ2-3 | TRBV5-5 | TGTGCCAGCAGCTTGGGATTCGGGGGGGTACGCACAGATACGCAGTATTTT | CASSLGFGGVRTDTQYF
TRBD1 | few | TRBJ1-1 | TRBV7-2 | TGTGCCAGCAGTTCCCAGGGGGCATGGACTGAAGCTTTCTTT | CASSSQGAWTEAFF
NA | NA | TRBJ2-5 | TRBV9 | TGTGCCAGCAGCGTAGGGAGCGGACGCCTCCAAGAGACCCAGTACTTC | CASSVGSGRLQETQYF
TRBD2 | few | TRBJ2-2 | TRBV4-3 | TGCGCCAGCAGCCGAGCCCCTAGCGGGCCCAACACCGGGGAGCTGTTTTTT | CASSRAPSGPNTGELFF
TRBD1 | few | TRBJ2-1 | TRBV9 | TGTGCCAGCAGCTTTTCGACAGGGGGCTGGAATGAGCAGTTCTTC | CASSFSTGGWNEQFF
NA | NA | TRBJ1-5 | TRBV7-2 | TGTGCCAGCAGCTTCGTCGCGGGGGGTAGCAATCAGCCCCAGCATTTT | CASSFVAGGSNQPQHF
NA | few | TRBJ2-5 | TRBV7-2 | TGTGCCAGCAGCGCGAGACTAACCCAAGAGACCCAGTACTTC | CASSARLTQETQYF
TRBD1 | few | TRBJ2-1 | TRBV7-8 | TGTGCCAGCAGCTTAGACATGACACTGACAGGGGGGCTAGATGAGCAGTTCTTC | CASSLDMTLTGGLDEQFF